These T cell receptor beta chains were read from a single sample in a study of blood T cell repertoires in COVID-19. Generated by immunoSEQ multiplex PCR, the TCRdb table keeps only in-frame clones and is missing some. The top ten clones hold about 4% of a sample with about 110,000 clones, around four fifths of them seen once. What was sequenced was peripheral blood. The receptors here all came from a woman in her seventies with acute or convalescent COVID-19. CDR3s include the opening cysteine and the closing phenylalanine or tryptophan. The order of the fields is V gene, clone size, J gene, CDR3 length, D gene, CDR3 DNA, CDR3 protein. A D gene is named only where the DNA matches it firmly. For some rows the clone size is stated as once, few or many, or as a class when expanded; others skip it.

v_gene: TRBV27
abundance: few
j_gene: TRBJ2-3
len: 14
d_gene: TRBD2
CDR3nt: TGTGCCAGCAGGGGACTAGCGGGAACAGATACGCAGTATTTT
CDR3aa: CASRGLAGTDTQYF

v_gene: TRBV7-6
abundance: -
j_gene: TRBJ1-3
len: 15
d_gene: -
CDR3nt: TGTGCCAGCAGCTTAACGGACACCTCTGGAAACACCATATATTTT
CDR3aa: CASSLTDTSGNTIYF

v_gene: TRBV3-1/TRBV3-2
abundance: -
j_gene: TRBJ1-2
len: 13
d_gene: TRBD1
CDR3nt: TGTGCCAGCAGCCAGGAACAGGGGGTCGGCTACACCTTC
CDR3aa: CASSQEQGVGYTF

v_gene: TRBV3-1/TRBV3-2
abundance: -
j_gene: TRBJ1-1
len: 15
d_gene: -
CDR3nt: TGTGCCAGCAGCCAAGTACCAGGGGCTAACACTGAAGCTTTCTTT
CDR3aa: CASSQVPGANTEAFF

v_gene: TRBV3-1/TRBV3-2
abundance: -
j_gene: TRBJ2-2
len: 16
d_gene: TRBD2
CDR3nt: TGTGCCAGCAGCCGCCGGACTAGCGGGGGAGGCGGGGAGCTGTTTTTT
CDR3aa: CASSRRTSGGGGELFF

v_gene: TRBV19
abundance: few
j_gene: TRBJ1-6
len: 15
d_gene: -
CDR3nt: TGTGCCAGTAGTATGGGCGGGGCATTTAATTCACCCCTCCACTTT
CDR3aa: CASSMGGAFNSPLHF

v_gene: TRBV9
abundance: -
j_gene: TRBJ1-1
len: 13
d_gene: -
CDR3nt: TGTGCCAGCGCTAAACAGGGGAACACTGAAGCTTTCTTT
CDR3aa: CASAKQGNTEAFF

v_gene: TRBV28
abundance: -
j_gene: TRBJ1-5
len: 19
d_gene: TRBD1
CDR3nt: TGTGCCAGCAGTTTAAACGGGGGACAGGGGGCTCTTGGCAATCAGCCCCAGCATTTT
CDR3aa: CASSLNGGQGALGNQPQHF

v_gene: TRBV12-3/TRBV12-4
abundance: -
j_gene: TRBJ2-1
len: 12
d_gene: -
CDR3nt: TGTGCCAGCAGTTGGGTGCGGAGTGAGCAGTTCTTC
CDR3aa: CASSWVRSEQFF

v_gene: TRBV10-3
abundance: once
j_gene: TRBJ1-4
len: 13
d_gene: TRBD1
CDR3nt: TGTGCCACCATGGGGACAGGGAAAGAAAAACTGTTTTTT
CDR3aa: CATMGTGKEKLFF

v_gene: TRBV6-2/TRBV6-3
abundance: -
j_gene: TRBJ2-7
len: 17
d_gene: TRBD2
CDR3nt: TGTGCCAGCAGTACGATAGCGGGAGGGAAAATCTCCTACGAGCAGTACTTC
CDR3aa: CASSTIAGGKISYEQYF

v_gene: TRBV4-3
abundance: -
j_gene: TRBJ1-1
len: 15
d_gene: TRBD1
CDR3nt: TGCGCCAGCAGCCGGGACAGGGACATGAACACTGAAGCTTTCTTT
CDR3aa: CASSRDRDMNTEAFF

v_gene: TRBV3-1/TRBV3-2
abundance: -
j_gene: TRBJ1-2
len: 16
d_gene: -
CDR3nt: TGTGCCAGCAGCCGCGTGGGCGCAGGGGCTATGGAGGGCTACACCTTC
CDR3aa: CASSRVGAGAMEGYTF

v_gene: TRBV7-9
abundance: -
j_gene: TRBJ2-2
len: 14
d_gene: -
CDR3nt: TGTGCCAGCAGCTTACCGGGGGACACCGGGGAGCTGTTTTTT
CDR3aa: CASSLPGDTGELFF

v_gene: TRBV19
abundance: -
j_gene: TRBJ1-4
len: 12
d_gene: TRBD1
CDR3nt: TGTGCCAGCGGACAGGGGGAGGGAAAACTGTTTTTT
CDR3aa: CASGQGEGKLFF

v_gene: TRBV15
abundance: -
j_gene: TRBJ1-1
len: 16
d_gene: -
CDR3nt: TGTGCCACCAGCAGGGGAGGGGGAGGGGGGCAAACTGAAGCTTTCTTT
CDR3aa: CATSRGGGGGQTEAFF

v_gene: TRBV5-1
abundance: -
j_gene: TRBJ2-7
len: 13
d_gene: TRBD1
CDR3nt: TGCGCCAGCAGCTTGGACAGGGGTTACGAGCAGTACTTC
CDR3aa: CASSLDRGYEQYF

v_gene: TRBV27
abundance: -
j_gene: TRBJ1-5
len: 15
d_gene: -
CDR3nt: TGTGCCAGCACCCAGACAGGTTACGGAAATCAGCCCCAGCATTTT
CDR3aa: CASTQTGYGNQPQHF

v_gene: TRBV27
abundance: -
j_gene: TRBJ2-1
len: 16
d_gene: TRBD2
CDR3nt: TGTGCCAGCACTCCCAGCAGCGGGAGAATATACAATGAGCAGTTCTTC
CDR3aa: CASTPSSGRIYNEQFF

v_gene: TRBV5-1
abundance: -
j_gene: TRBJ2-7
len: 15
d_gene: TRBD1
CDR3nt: TGCGCCAGCAGCCCCCGGACAGGGATGGCCTACGAGCAGTACTTC
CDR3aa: CASSPRTGMAYEQYF

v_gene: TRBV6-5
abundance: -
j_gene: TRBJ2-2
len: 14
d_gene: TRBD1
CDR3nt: TGTGCCAGCACCGACAGGGGCGGCACCGGGGAGCTGTTTTTT
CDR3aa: CASTDRGGTGELFF

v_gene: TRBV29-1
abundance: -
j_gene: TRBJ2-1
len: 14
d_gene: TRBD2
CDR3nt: TGCAGCGTTGGTTCGAGCGGGAGGGCGATAGGGCAGTTCTTC
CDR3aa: CSVGSSGRAIGQFF

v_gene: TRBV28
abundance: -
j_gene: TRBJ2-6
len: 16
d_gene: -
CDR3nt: TGTGCCAGCAGGGGCTCCACCCCTTCTGGGGCCAACGTCCTGACTTTC
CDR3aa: CASRGSTPSGANVLTF

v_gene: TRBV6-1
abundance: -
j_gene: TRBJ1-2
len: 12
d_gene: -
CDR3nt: TGTGCCAGCAGCCCGCAGGGTTCTGGCTACACCTTC
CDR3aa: CASSPQGSGYTF

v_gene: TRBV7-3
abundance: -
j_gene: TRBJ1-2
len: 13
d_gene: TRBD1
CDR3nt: TGTGCCAGCAGCCCCTCGGACAGGGCTGGCTACACCTTC
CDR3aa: CASSPSDRAGYTF

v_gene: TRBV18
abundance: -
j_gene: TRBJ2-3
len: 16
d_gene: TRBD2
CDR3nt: TGTGCCAGCTCACCAGGTCGTGGCGGGGGGCAAGATACGCAGTATTTT
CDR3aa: CASSPGRGGGQDTQYF

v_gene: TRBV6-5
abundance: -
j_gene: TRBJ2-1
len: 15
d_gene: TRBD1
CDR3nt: TGTGCCAGCAGCACAGGGGGCGACCCACACAATGAGCAGTTCTTC
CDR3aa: CASSTGGDPHNEQFF

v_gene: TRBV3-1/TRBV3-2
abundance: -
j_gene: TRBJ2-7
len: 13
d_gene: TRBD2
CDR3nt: TGTGCCAGCAGCCAAGCGACCGCTAGCGGGAGGGTTTTC
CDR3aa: CASSQATASGRVF

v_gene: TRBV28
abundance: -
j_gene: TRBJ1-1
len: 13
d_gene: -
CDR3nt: TGTGCCAGCAGTTCGGGAAGGGCCACTGAAGCTTTCTTT
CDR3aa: CASSSGRATEAFF

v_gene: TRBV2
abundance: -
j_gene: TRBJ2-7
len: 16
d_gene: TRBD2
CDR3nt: TGTGCCAGCAGTGAAGCGCTTGGCGGGAGAGGAGGCGAGCAGTACTTC
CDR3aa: CASSEALGGRGGEQYF

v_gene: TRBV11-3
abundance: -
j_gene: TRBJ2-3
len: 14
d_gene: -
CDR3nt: TGTGCCAGCAGCTTAAATGCTGGTAGAGATACGCAGTATTTT
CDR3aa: CASSLNAGRDTQYF

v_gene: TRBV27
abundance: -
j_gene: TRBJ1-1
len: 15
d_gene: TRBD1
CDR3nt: TGTGCCAGCAGTTTATTGGGACAGGGAAACACTGAAGCTTTCTTT
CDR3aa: CASSLLGQGNTEAFF

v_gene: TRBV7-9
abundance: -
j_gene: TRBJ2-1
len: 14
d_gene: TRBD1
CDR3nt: TGTGCCAGCAGGATAGGACAGGGTGACGGTGAGCAGTTCTTC
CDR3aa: CASRIGQGDGEQFF

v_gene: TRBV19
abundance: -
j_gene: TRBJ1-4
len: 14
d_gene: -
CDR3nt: TGTGCCAGTAGTATAACAGGGTGGGACGAAAAACTGTTTTTT
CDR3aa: CASSITGWDEKLFF

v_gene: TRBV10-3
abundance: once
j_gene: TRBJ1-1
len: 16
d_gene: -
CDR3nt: TGTGCCATCAGTGAGTCGAGGATGCCAGGGGACCCTGAAGCTTTCTTT
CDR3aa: CAISESRMPGDPEAFF

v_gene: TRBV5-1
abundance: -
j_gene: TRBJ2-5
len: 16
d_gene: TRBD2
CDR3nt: TGCGCCAGCAGCTTGGATGGGACTAGCGGGGGAGAGACCCAGTACTTC
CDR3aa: CASSLDGTSGGETQYF

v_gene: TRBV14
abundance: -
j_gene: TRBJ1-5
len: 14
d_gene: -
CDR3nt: TGTGCCAGCAGCCAACAGGGTAGCAATCAGCCCCAGCATTTT
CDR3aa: CASSQQGSNQPQHF

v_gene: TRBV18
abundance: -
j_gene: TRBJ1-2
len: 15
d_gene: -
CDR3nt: TGTGCCAGCTCTCCAACGGACGGGGGTTTTTATGGCTACACCTTC
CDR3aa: CASSPTDGGFYGYTF

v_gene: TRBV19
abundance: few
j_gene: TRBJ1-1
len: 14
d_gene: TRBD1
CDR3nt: TGTGCCAGTAGATTGGGACAGGGGTACACTGAAGCTTTCTTT
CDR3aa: CASRLGQGYTEAFF

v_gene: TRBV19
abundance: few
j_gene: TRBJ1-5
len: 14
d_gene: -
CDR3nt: TGTGCCAGTAAATTTATGGGAGACAATCAGCCCCAGCATTTT
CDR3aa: CASKFMGDNQPQHF

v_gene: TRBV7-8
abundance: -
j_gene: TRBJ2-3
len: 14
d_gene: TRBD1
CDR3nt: TGTGCCAGCAGCTCACGGACAGGGTCAGATACGCAGTATTTT
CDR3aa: CASSSRTGSDTQYF

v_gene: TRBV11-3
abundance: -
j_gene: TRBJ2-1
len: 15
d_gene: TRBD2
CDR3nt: TGTGCCAGCAGCCCCGTGACTAGCGGATTAAATGAGCAGTTCTTC
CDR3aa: CASSPVTSGLNEQFF

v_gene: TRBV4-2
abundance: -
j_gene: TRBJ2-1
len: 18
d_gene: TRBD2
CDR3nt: TGTGCCAGCAGCCAAGATCGTGGATCCGGGACTAGCAGCTATGAGCAGTTCTTC
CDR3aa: CASSQDRGSGTSSYEQFF

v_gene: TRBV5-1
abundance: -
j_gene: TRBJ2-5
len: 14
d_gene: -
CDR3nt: TGCGCCAGCAGCTTCTCGGGATTCCAAGAGACCCAGTACTTC
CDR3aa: CASSFSGFQETQYF

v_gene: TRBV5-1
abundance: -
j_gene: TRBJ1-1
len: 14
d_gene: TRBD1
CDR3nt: TGCGCCAGCAGCCCGCTGACAGGGTCCCCTGAAGCTTTCTTT
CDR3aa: CASSPLTGSPEAFF